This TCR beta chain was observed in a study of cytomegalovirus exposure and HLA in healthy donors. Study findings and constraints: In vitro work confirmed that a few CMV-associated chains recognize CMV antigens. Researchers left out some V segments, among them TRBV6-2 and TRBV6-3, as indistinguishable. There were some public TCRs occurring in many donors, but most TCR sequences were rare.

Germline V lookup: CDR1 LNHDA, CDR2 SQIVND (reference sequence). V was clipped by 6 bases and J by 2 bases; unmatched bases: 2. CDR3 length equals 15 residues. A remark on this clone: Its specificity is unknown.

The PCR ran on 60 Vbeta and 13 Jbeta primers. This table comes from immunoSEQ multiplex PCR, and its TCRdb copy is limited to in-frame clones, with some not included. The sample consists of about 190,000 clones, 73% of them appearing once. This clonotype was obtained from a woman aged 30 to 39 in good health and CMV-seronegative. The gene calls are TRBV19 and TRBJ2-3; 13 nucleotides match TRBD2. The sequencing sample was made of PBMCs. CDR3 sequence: CASRGLAGITDTQYF. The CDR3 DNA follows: TGTGCCAGTAGGGGACTAGCGGGAATCACAGATACGCAGTATTTT.